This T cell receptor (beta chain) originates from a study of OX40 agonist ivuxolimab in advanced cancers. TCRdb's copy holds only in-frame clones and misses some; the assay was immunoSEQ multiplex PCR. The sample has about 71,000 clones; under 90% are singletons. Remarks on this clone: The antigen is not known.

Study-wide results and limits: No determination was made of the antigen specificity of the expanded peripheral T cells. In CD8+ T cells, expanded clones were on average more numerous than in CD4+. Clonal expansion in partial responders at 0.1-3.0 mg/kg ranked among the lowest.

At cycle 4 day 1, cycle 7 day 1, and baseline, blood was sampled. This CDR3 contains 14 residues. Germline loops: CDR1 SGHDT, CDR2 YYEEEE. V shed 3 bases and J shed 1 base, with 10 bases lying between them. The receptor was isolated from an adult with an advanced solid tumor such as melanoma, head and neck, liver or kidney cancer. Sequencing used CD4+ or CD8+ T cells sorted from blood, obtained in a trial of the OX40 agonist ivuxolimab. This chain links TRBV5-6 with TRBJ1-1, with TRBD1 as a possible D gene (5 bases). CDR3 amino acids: CASSWAGQNTEAFF. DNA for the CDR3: TGTGCCAGCAGCTGGGCAGGGCAGAACACTGAAGCTTTCTTT.